This T cell receptor (beta chain) appears in the sequencing data of a study of T-cell reconstitution after alpha-beta-depleted transplantation in children. Notes on the study in general: Diversity and T-cell counts at one year after transplant derived mostly from new T cells.

Trimming shortened V by 2 bases and J by 3 bases, and 9 bases separated the two germline ends. CDR3 length equals 14 residues. Germline CDR1 reads SGHTA; CDR2 reads FQGNSA. The TCRbeta library incorporated unique molecular identifiers. Each CDR3 protein gets one entry after TCRdb re-called the PCR reads with MiXCR. The sample includes 55,000 to 90,000 distinct CDR3 sequences, 4.9% of them seen just once. In its sample, this clonotype was seen many times. Its target is unknown. This chain links TRBV7-2 with TRBJ2-3, with a weak D call TRBD1 (5 bases). This TCR was recovered from a boy in the first two years of life who had a stem cell transplant for acute myeloid leukemia, so the T cells may come from the graft donor. The source material was PBMCs, mostly from graft donor cells, sampled 180 days after TCRalphabeta/CD19-depleted stem cell transplant. CDR3 protein: CASSLRPGTDTQYF. CDR3 sequence (DNA): TGTGCCAGCAGCTTACGGCCAGGGACAGATACGCAGTATTTT.